These 6 T cell receptor beta chains were all obtained from the same sample, sequenced in a study of shared T cell receptors in the human thymus. The method was immunoSEQ multiplex PCR; TCRdb's version includes in-frame clones alone and lacks a portion of them. The table shows roughly 550,000 clones, with approximately 80% occurring only once. This sample was also put to use in a study of human thymus T cells.

Sequenced input: thymocytes. These receptors all come from a boy under two years old with a congenital heart defect.

A few counts support this clone. CDR3 sequence reads: CASSYDILNYGYTF. Written as DNA, the CDR3 is TGTGCCAGCAGTTACGACATACTTAACTATGGCTACACCTTC. The V call is TRBV6-6, the J call TRBJ1-2; no definite D call. Between the trimmed V and J ends, which lost 2 bases and 1 base, there was a span of 8 bases. Germline V CDR1 and CDR2: MNHNY, SVGAGI (reference sequence). The CDR3 sequence is 14 residues long.

The J gene is TRBJ2-1, the V gene TRBV7-9; 12 nucleotides align to TRBD2. The germline CDR1 and CDR2 sequences are SEHNR and FQNEAQ (reference sequence). The CDR3 totals 19 residues. After removal of 5 bases from V and 3 bases from J, the junction contained 14 bases not matched to a gene. CDR3 amino acids: CASSQSPRTSGMGYNEQFF. The DNA for the CDR3 is TGTGCCAGCAGCCAAAGCCCCAGGACTAGCGGGATGGGCTACAATGAGCAGTTCTTC.

V usage is TRBV10-3 and J usage is TRBJ2-3; the D gene is possibly TRBD2 (5 bases). Germline CDR1 is ENHRY and CDR2 is SYGVKD. The CDR3 sequence is 15 residues long. Trimming pared 6 bases from V and 2 bases from J, leaving 15 bases between. CDR3 nucleotides: TGTGCCATCAGGAGGGATCAGCGGCCCACAGATACGCAGTATTTT. Translated: CAIRRDQRPTDTQYF.

The V call is TRBV7-8, the J call TRBJ2-3; 9 bases agree with TRBD2. With 3 bases clipped from V and 6 bases from J, the junction kept 13 bases outside the gene matches. The CDR3 covers 17 residues. The germline gives CDR1 SGHVS, CDR2 FQNEAQ. DNA of the CDR3: TGTGCCAGCAGCTTCATGGAGCGGGAGGTTAGAGAGGATACGCAGTATTTT. This translates into CASSFMEREVREDTQYF. The full variable domain, its missing parts supplied by reference TRBV7-8 and TRBJ2-3, is GAGVSQSPRYKVAKRGQDVALRCDPISGHVSLFWYQQALGQGPEFLTYFQNEAQLDKSGLPSDRFFAERPEGSVSTLKIQRTQQEDSAVYLCASSFMEREVREDTQYFGPGTRLTVL.

In its sample, this clone was seen once. This chain connects TRBV6-1 to TRBJ2-3, with D maybe TRBD1 (5 bases). The V gene's germline CDR1 is MNHNS and CDR2 SASEGT. Trimming took 5 bases from V and 3 from J, leaving 9 bases between them. The CDR3 totals 13 residues. CDR3 sequence: CASSFRQTDTQYF. CDR3 nucleotide sequence: TGTGCCAGCAGTTTTCGACAGACAGATACGCAGTATTTT.

The V call is TRBV21-1, the J call TRBJ2-7; the D call TRBD2 from the table was never checked on the DNA. TRBV21-1 is an annotated pseudogene. The CDR3 extends over 20 amino acids. CDR3: CASSKWWSASGPLSGYEQYF. The CDR3 DNA reads TGTGCCAGCAGCAAATGGTGGTCGGCTAGCGGGCCCCTGAGTGGCTACGAGCAGTACTTC.